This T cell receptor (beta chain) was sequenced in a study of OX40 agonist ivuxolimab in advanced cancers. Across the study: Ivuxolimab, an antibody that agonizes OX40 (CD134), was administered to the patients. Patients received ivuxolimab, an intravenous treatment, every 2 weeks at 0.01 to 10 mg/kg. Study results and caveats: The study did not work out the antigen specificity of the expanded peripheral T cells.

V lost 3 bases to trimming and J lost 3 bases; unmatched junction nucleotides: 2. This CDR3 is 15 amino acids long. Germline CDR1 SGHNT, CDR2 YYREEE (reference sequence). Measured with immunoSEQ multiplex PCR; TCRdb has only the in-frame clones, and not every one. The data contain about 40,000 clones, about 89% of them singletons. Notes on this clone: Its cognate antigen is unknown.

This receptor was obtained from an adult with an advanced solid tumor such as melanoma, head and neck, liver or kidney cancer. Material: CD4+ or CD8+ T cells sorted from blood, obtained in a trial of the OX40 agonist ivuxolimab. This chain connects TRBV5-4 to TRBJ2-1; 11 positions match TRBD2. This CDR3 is CASSSGTSGYNEQFF. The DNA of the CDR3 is TGTGCCAGCAGCTCTGGGACTAGCGGCTACAATGAGCAGTTCTTC. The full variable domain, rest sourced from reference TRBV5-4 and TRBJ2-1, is ETGVTQSPTHLIKTRGQQVTLRCSSQSGHNTVSWYQQALGQGPQFIFQYYREEENGRGNFPPRFSGLQFPNYSSELNVNALELDDSALYLCASSSGTSGYNEQFFGPGTRLTVL.